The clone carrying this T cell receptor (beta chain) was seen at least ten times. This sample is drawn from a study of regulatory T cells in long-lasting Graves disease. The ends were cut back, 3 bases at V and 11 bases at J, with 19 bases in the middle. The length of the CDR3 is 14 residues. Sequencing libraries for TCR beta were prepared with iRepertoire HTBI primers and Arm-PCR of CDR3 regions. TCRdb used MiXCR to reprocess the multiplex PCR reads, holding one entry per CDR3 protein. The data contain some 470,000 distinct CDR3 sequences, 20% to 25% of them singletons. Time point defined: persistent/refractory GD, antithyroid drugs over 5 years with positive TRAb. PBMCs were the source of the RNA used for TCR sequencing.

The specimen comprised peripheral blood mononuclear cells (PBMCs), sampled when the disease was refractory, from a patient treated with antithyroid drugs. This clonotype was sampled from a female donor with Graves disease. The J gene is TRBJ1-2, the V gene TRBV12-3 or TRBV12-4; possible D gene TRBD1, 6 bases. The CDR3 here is CASSFRGPNYEYTF. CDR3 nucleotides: TGTGCCAGCAGTTTCAGGGGACCTAACTATGAGTACACCTTC.